Below, 9 T cell receptor beta chains from the same sample are listed, as sequenced in a study of T cell repertoires in cytomegalovirus infection. A single record per CDR3 protein comes from TCRdb applying MiXCR to the reads. The data show more than 500,000 distinct CDR3 sequences, approximately 17% seen once. Input material: CD8+ T cells from PBMCs. These receptors came from a human donor in good health (CMV status not recorded). Some clones in this sample may be carry-over from other donors' samples.

This clonotype has more than one count but fewer than ten. The chain is built from TRBV28 and TRBJ2-1, with D hard to call. V gave up 4 bases and J gave up 0 bases, with 13 bases separating them. Germline CDR1 is MDHEN and CDR2 is SYDVKM. The CDR3 length is 16 residues. The CDR3 DNA reads as TGTGCCAGCAGTTCTTTACGCTGGTACTCCTACAATGAGCAGTTCTTC. This codes for CASSSLRWYSYNEQFF.

The chain employs TRBV19 and TRBJ1-1; D is undetermined. V dropped 6 bases and J dropped 8 bases, with 10 bases sitting between them. CDR1 LNHDA and CDR2 SQIVND come from the germline V gene (reference sequence). There are 11 residues in the CDR3. The CDR3 is CASSEVGEAFF. CDR3 bases: TGTGCCAGTAGCGAGGTAGGGGAAGCTTTCTTT.

This clonotype was picked up a small number of times. The chain joins TRBV6-5 to TRBJ2-2, with TRBD1 matching over 8 bases. The CDR3 is 17 residues long. Germline-derived CDR1 and CDR2 are MNHEY and SVGAGI. V trimming: 0 bases; J trimming: 3 bases; junction bases outside the gene matches: 6. CDR3 in amino acids: CASSYSTGDRYTGELFF. CDR3 sequence (DNA): TGTGCCAGCAGTTACTCGACAGGGGATCGGTACACCGGGGAGCTGTTTTTT.

In this sample, this clonotype turned up many times. V gene TRBV7-9 combines with J gene TRBJ2-7, with unresolved D. The CDR3 totals 15 residues. V was pared by 5 bases and J by 4 bases, with 18 bases between. CDR1 and CDR2 (germline): SEHNR, FQNEAQ (reference sequence). The CDR3, as DNA: TGTGCCAGCAGCCCCTCTGGGGTGAACTTTTACGAGCAGTACTTC. Protein: CASSPSGVNFYEQYF.

This clonotype was observed many times. The rearrangement joins TRBV6-5 to TRBJ1-4; D not certain. Between the trimmed V and J ends, which lost 4 bases and 4 bases, there was a span of 13 bases. Germline CDR1 is MNHEY and CDR2 is SVGAGI. The CDR3 sequence is 15 residues long. For the CDR3, the DNA is TGTGCCAGCAGTTTGATCGGCATCGATAATGAAAAACTGTTTTTT. It encodes CASSLIGIDNEKLFF.

In its sample, this clonotype was seen a few times. The rearrangement links TRBV19 to TRBJ1-2; D might be TRBD1 (5 bases). CDR1 and CDR2 (germline): LNHDA, SQIVND (reference sequence). The length of the CDR3 is 16 residues. Between the trimmed V and J ends, which lost 0 bases and 4 bases, there was a span of 15 bases. The CDR3 nucleotides read TGTGCCAGTAGTATAGACGACGGCCCCGGGACCTATGGCTACACCTTC. Its translation: CASSIDDGPGTYGYTF.

This clonotype has a handful of counts. The chain uses TRBV7-6 and TRBJ2-2, with TRBD2 identical over 15 bases. V was clipped by 4 bases and J by 6 bases; unmatched bases: 6. The CDR3 has 17 amino acids. The germline V gene has CDR1 SGHVS and CDR2 FNYEAQ. The CDR3 reads CASSSGLAGGPSGELFF. The CDR3 bases are TGTGCCAGCAGCTCCGGACTAGCGGGGGGGCCGTCCGGGGAGCTGTTTTTT.

This clonotype was observed at least ten times. The V and J genes are TRBV28 and TRBJ1-5; D remains unclear. From germline, CDR1 is MDHEN and CDR2 SYDVKM. This CDR3 is built from 13 residues. Trimming cost V 10 bases and J 2 bases, with 12 bases left between them. The chain's CDR3 is CATHGRGNQPQHF. DNA for the CDR3: TGTGCCACCCACGGGAGGGGCAATCAGCCCCAGCATTTT.

This clonotype was picked up many times. This chain connects TRBV27 to TRBJ2-6, with D tentatively TRBD1 (5 bases). This CDR3 spans 17 amino acids. The germline gives CDR1 MNHEY, CDR2 SMNVEV (reference sequence). The germline V and J ends were trimmed by 7 bases and 1 base, with 17 bases remaining between them. The CDR3 DNA reads TGTGCCAGCACCGGACAAGGCCTCCCTTCTGGGGCCAACGTCCTGACTTTC. This codes for CASTGQGLPSGANVLTF.